This T cell receptor beta chain was captured in a study of T cells in Graves' hyperthyroidism and ophthalmopathy. Whole-study results and caveats: Expanded thyroid clonotypes (above 0.001) were mostly also found in blood.

Amplified TCR beta CDR3 regions derived from RNA transcripts. HTBI primers were employed in a first-round RT-PCR of the TCR CDR3. TCRdb re-analysed the multiplex PCR reads in MiXCR, keeping a single row per CDR3 protein. The data hold about 350,000 distinct CDR3 sequences, with around 18% observed a single time. Trimming took 8 bases from V and 7 from J; bases not matched to a gene: 15. Germline V gene sequence: CDR1 SQVTM, CDR2 ANQGSEA. This CDR3 contains 15 residues. Under 3 months was the duration of disease in ophthalmopathy patients, who also had a Clinical Activity Score of at least 3 and a NOSPECS grade of at least 4. Exclusion of a patient resulted from uncontrolled infection, other autoimmune disease, pregnancy or lactation. For the diagnoses, clinical symptoms, serum thyroxine and TRAb, thyroid ultrasound and orbital computed tomography were used. This clonotype was counted at least ten times. What it binds is not known.

This receptor was taken from a woman aged 35 to 49 with Graves' ophthalmopathy. This rearrangement joins TRBV29-1 to TRBJ1-5, with TRBD1 identical over 9 bases. The sample consisted of blood. The CDR3 DNA reads TGCAGCCGGAGGGGGGGACAGGGATGTCGCCAGCCCCAGCATTTT. It codes for CSRRGGQGCRQPQHF.